Listed below are T cell receptor beta chains from one sample, sequenced in a study of post-analysis software for immune sequencing data. TCRdb recomputed calls from the PCR reads with MiXCR, one row per CDR3 protein. The sample yields approximately 570,000 distinct CDR3 sequences, around 44% seen once. Sequenced sample: blood. The receptors come from a girl aged 10 to 17 with multiple sclerosis. Each CDR3 is given with its conserved first and last residue. The D gene is left open where the match is weak. Rows give clone size only sometimes, using once, few, many, or a class for an expanded clone.

V,size,J,D,DNA,CDR3
TRBV2,-,TRBJ2-5,-,TGTGCCAGCAGTGAAAATGCCGGCCAAGAGACCCAGTACTTC,CASSENAGQETQYF
TRBV12-3/TRBV12-4,few,TRBJ1-4,TRBD1,TGTGCCAGCAGTTTAGGGACAGGGCCCGAAAAACTGTTTTTT,CASSLGTGPEKLFF
TRBV5-1,-,TRBJ2-5,-,TGCGCCAGCAGCTTGGCCGGAGGCAGATCCCAAGAGACCCAGTACTTC,CASSLAGGRSQETQYF
TRBV9,few,TRBJ2-1,TRBD1,TGTGCCAGCAGCCCGACAGGGGTTTTTACCCATGAGCAGTTCTTC,CASSPTGVFTHEQFF
TRBV6-5,few,TRBJ1-2,-,TGTGCCAGCAGTCCCGGGGGCCCCTATGGCTACACCTTC,CASSPGGPYGYTF
TRBV4-2,few,TRBJ2-5,-,TGTGCCAGCAGCCAATTCGGTGGTTCTGAAGAGACCCAGTACTTC,CASSQFGGSEETQYF
TRBV5-1,-,TRBJ2-7,TRBD1,TGCGCCAGCAGCTTGTCTCTGGGGACAGGGGGCGAGCAGTACTTC,CASSLSLGTGGEQYF
TRBV11-2,-,TRBJ1-4,-,TGTGCCAGCAGCCAGCCTCGGAAGGGTGAAAAACTGTTTTTT,CASSQPRKGEKLFF
TRBV5-4,-,TRBJ2-5,-,TGTGCCAGCACCAAGATGCCAAAGGAGGCCCAGTACTTC,CASTKMPKEAQYF
TRBV5-1,few,TRBJ2-5,-,TGCGCCAGCAGCTATCCGACCGGATCAGAGACCCAGTACTTC,CASSYPTGSETQYF
TRBV3-1,-,TRBJ2-3,-,TGTGCCAGCAGCCAAGTGGGGGCAGGCACAGATACGCAGTATTTT,CASSQVGAGTDTQYF
TRBV5-1,once,TRBJ2-7,-,TGCGCCAGCAGCTTGATGGCAGGGTTTTCGGAGGGGTACTTC,CASSLMAGFSEGYF
TRBV11-2,-,TRBJ2-7,-,TGTGCCAGCAGCTTGGAGGGGACTGCCCACGAGCAGTACTTC,CASSLEGTAHEQYF
TRBV5-1,once,TRBJ2-3,-,TGCACCAGCAGGCGGGCCGGGGCGTATACGCAGTATTTT,CTSRRAGAYTQYF
TRBV7-9,-,TRBJ1-2,TRBD1,TGTGCCAGCAGCTACGGGACAGGGGGCAAGTATGGCTACACCTTC,CASSYGTGGKYGYTF
TRBV29-1,few,TRBJ2-5,-,TGCAGCGTTCTAGGTTTCCGTGAGACCCAGTACTTC,CSVLGFRETQYF
TRBV5-1,-,TRBJ2-5,-,TGCGCCAGCAGCATGGGTTCACCCCAGTACTTC,CASSMGSPQYF
TRBV10-3,few,TRBJ2-1,-,TGTGCCATCAGTGACCCTTCCTCCTACAATGAGCAGTTCTTC,CAISDPSSYNEQFF
TRBV20-1,-,TRBJ2-2,-,TGCAGTGCTAGAGGTAGACTGAACACCGGGGAGCTGTTTTTT,CSARGRLNTGELFF
TRBV6-5,-,TRBJ2-7,-,TGTGCCAGCAGTTCCCTAACCTCCGCGACGGAAAGCCCCTACGAGCAGTACTTC,CASSSLTSATESPYEQYF
TRBV28,-,TRBJ2-5,TRBD1,TGTGCCAGCAGTTTATGGACAGGGTACCAAGAGACCCAGTACTTC,CASSLWTGYQETQYF
TRBV7-9,-,TRBJ2-1,-,TGTGCCAGCAGCTGGGGGGGGGCCAGCTCCTACAGTGAGCAGTTCTTC,CASSWGGASSYSEQFF
TRBV29-1,-,TRBJ2-1,-,TGCAGCGTCCGACCTCGGACCTACAATGAGCAGTTCTTC,CSVRPRTYNEQFF
TRBV20-1,-,TRBJ2-3,TRBD2,TGCAGTGCTAGGTATCCTAGCGGGGATACTAGCACAGATACGCAGTATTTT,CSARYPSGDTSTDTQYF
TRBV25-1,-,TRBJ2-7,-,TGTGCCAGCAGCAGCTCCGGGACGGACTACGAGCAGTACTTC,CASSSSGTDYEQYF
TRBV10-3,many,TRBJ2-4,TRBD1,TGTGCCATCAGTGATCAGGGGGCCCTTCAGTACTTC,CAISDQGALQYF
TRBV15,-,TRBJ2-7,-,TGTGCCACCAGCAGAGAGGTTATGGGGGCCAGCTACGAGCAGTACTTC,CATSREVMGASYEQYF
TRBV7-9,few,TRBJ2-3,-,TGTGCCAGCAGCTACTCCCTGTTCGGGCGCCCTAGCACAGATACGCAGTATTTT,CASSYSLFGRPSTDTQYF
TRBV12-3/TRBV12-4,-,TRBJ2-4,-,TGTGCCAGCAGTGTAGCGGCCAAAAACATTCAGTACTTT,CASSVAAKNIQYF
TRBV10-3,few,TRBJ1-2,-,TGTGCCATCTTGAGGGGACAAGGGGACTATGGCTACACCTTC,CAILRGQGDYGYTF
TRBV12-3/TRBV12-4,-,TRBJ2-1,-,TGTGCCAGCAGTATTACGTCGGTGGAGCAGTTCTTC,CASSITSVEQFF
TRBV20-1,-,TRBJ1-2,-,TGCAGTGCTCAAATGGGCGGGAGTCACGGCTACACCTTC,CSAQMGGSHGYTF
TRBV12-3/TRBV12-4,-,TRBJ2-1,TRBD1,TGCGCCAGCAGTTTAGTACGACAGGGTTTTGAGCAGTTCTTC,CASSLVRQGFEQFF
TRBV5-1,-,TRBJ2-7,TRBD1,TGCGCCAGCAGCTCGACAGGGATTCATCCCTACGAGCAGTACTTC,CASSSTGIHPYEQYF
TRBV13,-,TRBJ2-3,-,TGTGCCAGCAGCACCAACGTCAGCACAGATACGCAGTATTTT,CASSTNVSTDTQYF
TRBV27,few,TRBJ2-7,-,TGTGCCAGCAGTTTTAAACTAACAGGGAATTCCTACGAGCAGTACTTC,CASSFKLTGNSYEQYF
TRBV5-1,-,TRBJ1-1,TRBD1,TGCGCCAGCAGCTTGGCCCAACAGGGGAAAAACACTGAAGCTTTCTTT,CASSLAQQGKNTEAFF
TRBV20-1,few,TRBJ2-3,-,TGCAGTGCTAGACCCGACCGTGTAGCGGCGACCCCGGATACGCAGTATTTT,CSARPDRVAATPDTQYF
TRBV11-2,-,TRBJ2-1,-,TGTGCCAGCAGCCATACCAGGGATTACGACAATGAGCAGTTCTTC,CASSHTRDYDNEQFF
TRBV29-1,-,TRBJ1-2,-,TGCAGCGCTCCACTTGGGGCCCTCGGCTATGGCTACACCTTC,CSAPLGALGYGYTF
TRBV20-1,-,TRBJ1-1,-,TGCAGTGCTAGAGAAGTAGGGCGGATGAACACTGAAGCTTTCTTT,CSAREVGRMNTEAFF
TRBV25-1,-,TRBJ2-1,-,TGTGCCAGCAGTGTCAGTTTAAGTCGAAATGAGCAGTTCTTC,CASSVSLSRNEQFF
TRBV12-3/TRBV12-4,-,TRBJ2-4,-,TGTGCCAGCAGCCTACTCCGGGGAACCAAAAACATTCAGTACTTC,CASSLLRGTKNIQYF
TRBV7-9,once,TRBJ1-1,-,TGTGCCAGCAGCTTATTGGAAGCTTTCTTT,CASSLLEAFF
TRBV7-9,-,TRBJ2-1,-,TGTGCCAGCAGATCGGCGGGGTCCTACAATGAGCAGTTCTTC,CASRSAGSYNEQFF
TRBV3-1,-,TRBJ2-1,TRBD2,TGTGCCAGCAGCCTTTGGACTAGCGGGGGCAATGAGCAGTTCTTC,CASSLWTSGGNEQFF
TRBV27,-,TRBJ2-7,-,TGTGCCAGCAGTTTATACTTCTACGAGCAGTACTTC,CASSLYFYEQYF
TRBV7-9,-,TRBJ1-1,-,TGTGCCAGCAGCTTATCTGACTACTGGGGGGAAGCTTTCTTT,CASSLSDYWGEAFF
TRBV7-9,few,TRBJ2-7,-,TGTGCCAGCAGCTCCGGGTCCGAAACCTACGAGCAGTACTTC,CASSSGSETYEQYF
TRBV20-1,-,TRBJ2-5,-,TGCAGTGCAAGGGACCAAAGCGGGCAAGGCCAAGAGACCCAGTACTTC,CSARDQSGQGQETQYF
TRBV2,-,TRBJ2-1,TRBD1,TGTGCCAGCAGTGGACAGGGGAATAAGTACAATGAGCAGTTCTTC,CASSGQGNKYNEQFF